The 5 T cell receptor beta chains reported below all come from one sample, sequenced in a study of T cell repertoires in cytomegalovirus infection. No antigen is known for these receptors. One entry per CDR3 protein results from TCRdb running MiXCR on the reads. The table shows more than 40,000 distinct CDR3 sequences, with about a fifth occurring only once. Sequencing was performed on CD8+ T cells from cultured PBMCs, taken from culture after CMV antigen stimulation. These receptors all come from a human donor in good health (CMV status not recorded). Some clones in this sample may be carry-over from other donors' samples.

This clonotype was picked up a small number of times. The V and J genes are TRBV7-9 and TRBJ1-2; D is uncertain. Germline V gene sequence: CDR1 SEHNR, CDR2 FQNEAQ (reference sequence). The CDR3 spans 14 residues. Trimming took off 4 bases at V and 8 bases at J, with 17 bases between the two ends. Here the CDR3 DNA reads TGTGCCAGCAGCTCGGAAGGGAGGGTCAGGGGCTACACCTTC. It codes for CASSSEGRVRGYTF.

This rearrangement joins TRBV7-2 to TRBJ2-7; no clear D. Germline V gene lookup returns CDR1 SGHTA and CDR2 FQGNSA. Trimming stripped 5 bases from V and 2 bases from J, with 13 bases between. The CDR3 extends over 14 amino acids. The CDR3 loop is CASSPTGGPYEQYF. The CDR3 nucleotides are TGTGCCAGCAGCCCCACCGGCGGTCCCTACGAGCAGTACTTC.

This clonotype was picked up one time. This CDR3 reads CATSDHPQSYEQYF. DNA of the CDR3: TGTGCCACCAGCGACCACCCTCAATCCTACGAGCAGTACTTC. The chain has TRBV15 and TRBJ2-7; D call uncertain. Germline V gives CDR1 LNHNV, CDR2 YYDKDF (reference sequence). The V end was cut by 5 bases, the J end by 1 base, with 12 bases between. The CDR3 loop spans 14 amino acids.

This clonotype was counted ten times or more. The chain couples TRBV15 to TRBJ2-7; 7 positions match TRBD2. CDR1 is LNHNV and CDR2 is YYDKDF in the germline V gene (reference sequence). The V gene end was trimmed by 7 bases and the J gene end by 3 bases; junction bases not matched to a gene: 12. This CDR3 contains 15 residues. Here the CDR3 reads CATTPGGGRDYEQYF. The CDR3 DNA is TGTGCCACCACTCCCGGGGGAGGGAGGGACTACGAGCAGTACTTC.

This chain joins TRBV29-1 and TRBJ2-3, with 14 bases lining up with TRBD2. Trimming cost V 6 bases and J 6 bases; bases outside gene matches: 8. The CDR3 consists of 15 residues. The germline CDR1 and CDR2 sequences are SQVTM and ANQGSEA. CDR3 region: CSVWGLAGVADTQYF. The CDR3 DNA reads as TGCAGCGTCTGGGGACTAGCGGGAGTTGCGGATACGCAGTATTTT.